The sequence of this TCR beta chain was determined in a study of tumor and adjacent non-tumor tissue in lung cancer. Study information: Around 4.2 million productive TCRbeta reads were obtained per sample on average. Study findings and constraints: Higher tumor TCR diversity was associated with shorter survival. Normal lung showed higher cumulative top 100 clone frequency than tumor. Significantly higher TCR diversity was found in tumor than normal lung.

A modified ARM-PCR protocol with three rounds of nested PCR amplified TCRbeta. TCRdb recomputed calls from the multiplex PCR reads with MiXCR, one row per CDR3 protein. The repertoire includes 98,000 or so distinct CDR3 sequences, 75% to 90% of them detected once, and more than 30% sits in the top ten. A note on this clonotype: What it recognizes is unknown. Given the absence of the conserved phenylalanine or tryptophan at the CDR3 end, a read error is likely.

The template was RNA from unsorted bulk tissue. The normal lung tissue was taken more than 3 cm from the tumor edge. The J segment lost 9 bases and the V segment lost 6 bases, leaving 14 bases of the junction unmatched. The germline V gene has CDR1 DFQATT and CDR2 SNEGSKA (reference sequence). CDR3 length: 16 residues. This sequence was found in a man between 60 and 75 years old with small cell lung cancer. Material for sequencing was distant non-tumor lung tissue. The chain couples TRBV20-1 to TRBJ1-6; 10 bases match TRBD1. The CDR3 protein is CSAAETGTGEFSPLHL. In DNA, the CDR3 is TGCAGTGCCGCCGAGACCGGGACAGGGGAATTTTCACCCCTCCACTTA.